This T cell receptor beta chain was retrieved from a study of T cells after posttransplantation cyclophosphamide. Points from the study as a whole: Donor CD8+ memory clones often dominated recipient blood repertoires at later times.

This clone was observed a few times. What it binds is not known. Treatment was busulfan-fludarabine conditioning, a marrow graft, and cyclophosphamide on days +3 and +4. Some clones are missing from TCRdb's copy, which holds only in-frame ones; the method was immunoSEQ multiplex PCR. This sample shows 14,000 or so clones and no singletons; 23% rests with the ten largest. The receptor's source is a female patient in her thirties or forties who received an allogeneic stem cell transplant from a related donor, was CMV-positive, and had no GVHD. Some T cells may be the graft donor's. The sequencing here drew on PBMCs, taken 950 to 1,200 days after allogeneic stem cell transplant with posttransplant cyclophosphamide.

The CDR3 bases are TGTGCCAGCAGTGTCGACAAAAAAGACGGCTACACCTTC. Residues: CASSVDKKDGYTF. The chain carries TRBV6-5 and TRBJ1-2; D not resolved. The V gene's germline CDR1 is MNHEY and CDR2 SVGAGI. Trimming pared 5 bases from V and 8 bases from J, leaving 15 bases between. There are 13 residues in the CDR3.